This T cell receptor beta chain was captured in a study of regulatory T cells in long-lasting Graves disease (dated by TCRdb to about 2021). As for the study more broadly: Persistent Graves' disease was defined as antithyroid drug treatment for over 5 years with persistently positive TSH receptor autoantibodies. Peripheral blood TCR sequencing and RNA sequencing compared persistent Graves' disease patients with newly diagnosed Graves' disease patients. The study took place in China and was registered as a clinical trial. A total of 33 samples underwent TCR sequencing: about 13 from persistent and approximately 20 from newly diagnosed Graves' disease patients. On average, persistent Graves' disease patients in the clinical cohort had been on antithyroid drugs for about 10.3 years.

What the time point label conveys for this sample: persistent/refractory GD, antithyroid drugs over 5 years with positive TRAb. For both TCR sequencing and RNA sequencing, RNA was extracted from PBMCs in TRIzol. The diagnosis of Graves' disease followed American Thyroid Association guidelines. Recruitment of patients was carried out at an endocrinology department in Xi'an, China. Each patient gave roughly 10 milliliters of peripheral blood, collected in an EDTA anticoagulant tube. Ficoll Paque Plus density gradient separation was used to isolate PBMCs, and no further T cell sorting was done. An Agilent 2100 Bioanalyzer and agarose gel were used to assess RNA quality, and a NanoDrop 2000 was used to measure RNA concentration. CDR1 LNHDA and CDR2 SQIVND were looked up in the germline V gene (reference sequence). The CDR3 runs 13 amino acids, cysteine and phenylalanine included. Only CDR3 DNA is held: 39 bases, read in frame from base 1. Ends trimmed: V by 3 bases, J by 4 bases; bases unmatched to a gene: 2.

General findings and caveats noted by the study authors: Persistent disease showed preferential use of TRBV28, TRBJ1-2 and TRBJ2-5, whereas newly diagnosed disease favored TRBV20-1 and TRBJ2-1. Compared with newly diagnosed patients, persistent Graves' disease patients had lower TCR Shannon entropy and fewer highly expanded clones, which suggests clonal expansion. The authors acknowledged the small sample size as a limitation that may reduce accuracy. Only peripheral blood was studied, because thyroid tissue, the primary lesion, was inaccessible. Sequencing and analysis were limited to the TCR beta chain. Persistent patients shared more public clonotypes among themselves (fewer than 3,000) than newly diagnosed patients did (roughly 920).

To prepare the library, multiplex PCR was applied. TCRdb lists the instrument as Illumina HiSeq 4000. To build TCR beta libraries, CDR3 regions were amplified by Arm-PCR using iRepertoire HTBI primers. Before sequencing, the PCR products underwent gel purification. In the authors' own workflow: Gene usage analysis of CDR3 amino acid clonotypes relied on the roughly 60 TRBV and 13 to 15 TRBJ segments identified across samples. COPE and FqMerger were used to merge filtered high-quality paired reads into contigs. Contigs were aligned with BLAST to IMGT TRBV, TRBD and TRBJ reference genes, and CDR3 was defined per IMGT. Any clonotype with a frequency above 0.1% was counted as a highly expanded clone. Repertoire diversity was measured by Shannon entropy, and V-J evenness by the Gini coefficient. A clonotype found in more than one individual was treated as public. The public reads were reprocessed in TCRdb via fastp at Q25 and MiXCR, keeping in-frame beta chains. Under each unique CDR3 protein, matching rows form one entry showing the most common genes and DNA. These V and J calls derive from TCRdb rather than the authors' analysis. The sample table lists about 470,000 distinct CDR3 sequences, roughly a fifth of them with a count of one. The ten largest clones add up to around 7% of the sample.

This clonotype was found many times. It lacks a known antigen. No base quality values were provided; no much bigger clone lies one nucleotide off. The starting material was peripheral blood mononuclear cells (PBMCs), obtained when the disease was refractory, from a patient treated with antithyroid drugs. The rearranged chain carries TRBV19 and TRBJ1-1; 7 middle bases align to TRBD1. The clonotype was recovered from a female donor with Graves disease. The DNA reads TGTGCCAGTAGTATGTCAGGGGGCACTGAAGCTTTCTTT. It encodes CASSMSGGTEAFF.